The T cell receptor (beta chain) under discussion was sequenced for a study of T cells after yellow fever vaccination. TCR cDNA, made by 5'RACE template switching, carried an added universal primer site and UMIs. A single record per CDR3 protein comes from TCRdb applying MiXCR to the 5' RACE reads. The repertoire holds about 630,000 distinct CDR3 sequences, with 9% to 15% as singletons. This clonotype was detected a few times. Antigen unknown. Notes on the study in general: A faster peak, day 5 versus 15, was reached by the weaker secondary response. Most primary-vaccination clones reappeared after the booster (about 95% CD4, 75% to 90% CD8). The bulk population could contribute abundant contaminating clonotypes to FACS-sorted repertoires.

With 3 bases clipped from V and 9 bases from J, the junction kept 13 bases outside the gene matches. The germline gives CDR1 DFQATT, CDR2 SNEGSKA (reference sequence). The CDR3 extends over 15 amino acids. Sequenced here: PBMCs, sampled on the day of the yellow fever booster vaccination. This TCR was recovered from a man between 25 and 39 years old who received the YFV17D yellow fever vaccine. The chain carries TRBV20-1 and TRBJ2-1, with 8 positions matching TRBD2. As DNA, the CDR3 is TGCAGTGCTAGGGGGGGACTAGAAGGTTTTGGTGAGCAGTTCTTC. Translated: CSARGGLEGFGEQFF.